This T cell receptor beta chain was identified during a study of early T cells in non-severe SARS-CoV-2 infection. Study-wide background: It was bulk RNA from unsorted whole blood that was sequenced, and the chains were unpaired.

From germline, CDR1 is SGHTA and CDR2 FQGNSA. The germline V and J ends were trimmed by 4 bases and 5 bases, with 11 bases remaining between them. The CDR3 is 13 residues long. Individual cDNA molecules received unique molecular identifiers. MiXCR, run by TCRdb on the 5' RACE reads, gives a single entry per CDR3 protein. This sample has approximately 77,000 distinct CDR3 sequences, with approximately 12% found just once. Sequenced input: whole blood. This clonotype was obtained from an adult who was a healthcare worker with PCR-confirmed SARS-CoV-2 infection or an uninfected control (not recorded which). The genes are TRBV7-2 and TRBJ1-1, with no clear D. CDR3 region: CASSSQEGTEAFF. DNA for the CDR3: TGTGCCAGCAGCTCCCAGGAGGGAACTGAAGCTTTCTTT.